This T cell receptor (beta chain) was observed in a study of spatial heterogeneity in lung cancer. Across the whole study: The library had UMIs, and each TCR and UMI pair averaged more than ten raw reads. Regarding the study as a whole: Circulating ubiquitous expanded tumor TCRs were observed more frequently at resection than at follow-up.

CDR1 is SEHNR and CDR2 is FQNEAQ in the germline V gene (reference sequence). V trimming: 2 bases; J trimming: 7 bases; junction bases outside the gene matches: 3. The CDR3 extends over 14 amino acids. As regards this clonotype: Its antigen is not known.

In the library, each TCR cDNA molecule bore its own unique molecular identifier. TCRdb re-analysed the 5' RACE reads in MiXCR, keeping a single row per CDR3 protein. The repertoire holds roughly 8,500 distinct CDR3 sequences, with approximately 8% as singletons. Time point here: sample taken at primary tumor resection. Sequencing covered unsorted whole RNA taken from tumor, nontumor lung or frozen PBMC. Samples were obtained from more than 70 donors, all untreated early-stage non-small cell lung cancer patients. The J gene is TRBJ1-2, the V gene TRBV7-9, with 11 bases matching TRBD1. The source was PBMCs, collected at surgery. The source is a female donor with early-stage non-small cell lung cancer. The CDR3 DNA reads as TGTGCCAGCAGCTTATGGGACAGGGGGTCTGGCTACACCTTC. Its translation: CASSLWDRGSGYTF.